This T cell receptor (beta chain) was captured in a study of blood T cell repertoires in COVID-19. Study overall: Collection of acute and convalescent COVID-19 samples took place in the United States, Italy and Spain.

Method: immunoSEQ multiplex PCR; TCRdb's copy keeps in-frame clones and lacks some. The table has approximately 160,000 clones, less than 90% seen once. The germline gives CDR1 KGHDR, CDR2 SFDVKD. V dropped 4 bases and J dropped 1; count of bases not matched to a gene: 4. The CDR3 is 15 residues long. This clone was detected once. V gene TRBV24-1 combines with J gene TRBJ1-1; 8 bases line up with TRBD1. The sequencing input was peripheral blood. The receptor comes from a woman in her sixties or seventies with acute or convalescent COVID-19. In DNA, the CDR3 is TGTGCCACCAGTGAGACCGGGACAGGGAACACTGAAGCTTTCTTT. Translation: CATSETGTGNTEAFF.